Each of the 2 T cell receptor beta chains below was sequenced from the same sample in a study of CD8 T cells in Susac syndrome. RNA in amounts of roughly 0.5 to 1 ug was reverse transcribed with random hexamers. One entry per CDR3 protein results from TCRdb running MiXCR on the immunoSEQ multiplex PCR reads. The sample yields some 99,000 distinct CDR3 sequences, roughly 94% seen once. Sequences were obtained from CD4+ T cells from PBMCs. All receptors come from a human donor with Susac syndrome.

This sequence joins TRBV29-1 and TRBJ2-3, with D tentatively TRBD1 or TRBD2 (5 bases each). The CDR3 spans 14 residues. CDR1 and CDR2 (germline): SQVTM, ANQGSEA. V was shortened by 6 bases and J by 5 bases, with 18 bases between the two germline ends. The CDR3 here is CSVLEGRARDTQYF. For the CDR3, the DNA is TGCAGCGTCCTAGAGGGGCGAGCGAGAGATACGCAGTATTTT.

This rearrangement joins TRBV11-2 to TRBJ1-2; D unresolved. V dropped 5 bases and J dropped 8 bases, with 12 bases sitting between them. The germline CDR1 and CDR2 sequences are SGHAT and FQNNGV. This CDR3 comprises 12 residues. The DNA of the CDR3 is TGTGCCAGCAGCCCCCGGGCCAGCGGCTACACCTTC. Its translation is CASSPRASGYTF. Supplemented by reference TRBV11-2 and TRBJ1-2, the full variable domain reads EAGVAQSPRYKIIEKRQSVAFWCNPISGHATLYWYQQILGQGPKLLIQFQNNGVVDDSQLPKDRFSAERLKGVDSTLKIQPAKLEDSAVYLCASSPRASGYTFGSGTRLTVV.